The T cell receptor (beta chain) described here comes from a study of shared clonotypes between healthy human individuals. On the study more broadly: Researchers assigned three CD4 naive, three CD4 memory, two CD8 naive and one CD8 memory plate to each donor.

Naive CD8 cells, CD45RO-negative and positively selected for CCR7, excluded terminally differentiated effector memory CD45RA+ cells. Clones were sequenced by immunoSEQ multiplex PCR, and TCRdb holds only the in-frame ones, with some missing. The sample carries about 2 million clones, over 85% recorded once. Of note for this clone: The antigen is not known.

Trimming cost V 0 bases and J 0 bases, with 11 bases left between them. This CDR3 has 16 amino acids. The germline V gene has CDR1 SGHNT and CDR2 YYREEE (reference sequence). Findings of the study overall: The study generally estimated greater richness for naive than memory subsets.

The receptor was derived from a man in his late teens or twenties in good health. The specimen was naive CD8+ T cells sorted from blood. J is TRBJ2-3 and V is TRBV5-4, with TRBD2 as a possible D gene (6 bases). In DNA form, the CDR3 reads TGTGCCAGCAGCTTGGTCGGGGGTCGTAGCACAGATACGCAGTATTTT. It codes for CASSLVGGRSTDTQYF.